This TCR beta chain was captured in a study of HIV-infected patients and healthy controls. Alpha and beta constant-region primers primed reverse transcription of around 0.5 ug RNA. Each of the alpha and beta chains got its own library through chain-specific third strand synthesis with indices. Ligation attached cDNA to a 5' RACE adapter that carried a random hexamer and SP2 site. TCRdb reprocessed the 5' RACE reads with MiXCR, giving one entry per CDR3 protein. Among approximately 12,000 distinct CDR3 sequences listed, around 9.3% were seen once. After removal of 4 bases from V and 3 bases from J, the junction contained 8 bases not matched to a gene. There are 15 residues in the CDR3. From germline, CDR1 is MGHDK and CDR2 SYGVNS. No cell fractionation was done, so the repertoire covers all unsorted peripheral blood T cells.

This clonotype was obtained from an adult with HIV infection. The donor label of this sample is uncertain. Specimen: blood, collected before antiretroviral therapy. The chain joins TRBV25-1 to TRBJ1-1, with TRBD1 matching 7 bases. CDR3 residues: CASSAETGIDTEAFF. The CDR3 DNA follows: TGTGCCAGCAGTGCCGAGACAGGGATAGACACTGAAGCTTTCTTT. Using reference TRBV25-1 and TRBJ1-1 for the parts outside the CDR3, the full variable domain is EADIYQTPRYLVIGTGKKITLECSQTMGHDKMYWYQQDPGMELHLIHYSYGVNSTEKGDLSSESTVSRIRTEHFPLTLESARPSHTSQYLCASSAETGIDTEAFFGQGTRLTVV.